The next 5 T cell receptor beta chains were all read from a single sample in a study of T-cell reconstitution after alpha-beta-depleted transplantation in children. During its preparation, the TCRbeta library received unique molecular identifiers. In TCRdb, the PCR reads were re-called with MiXCR into one record per CDR3 protein. The table shows a few hundred thousand distinct CDR3 sequences, with 9.5% to 13% occurring only once. The sequencing used peripheral blood, collected 180 days after TCRalphabeta/CD19-depleted stem cell transplant. The receptors originated from a male patient aged 2 to 10 who had a stem cell transplant for chronic granulomatous disease, so the T cells may come from the graft donor.

In the case of this clonotype: This could be a read error, since a much larger clone is one nucleotide away. This chain uses TRBV4-3 with TRBJ2-7; D is perhaps TRBD1 (5 bases). The CDR3 totals 13 residues. The germline CDR1 and CDR2 sequences are LGHNA and YSLEER. CDR3: CASSQVAGYGQYF. CDR3 coding DNA: TGCGCCAGCAGCCAAGTCGCAGGGTACGGGCAGTACTTC.

In its sample, this clonotype was seen many times. The rearrangement links TRBV5-1 to TRBJ2-5; 12 bases line up with TRBD2. Germline trimming cut 2 bases from V and 5 bases from J; bases unmatched to any gene: 4. CDR1 is SGHRS, CDR2 YFSETQ, per germline. The CDR3 sequence is 15 residues long. The CDR3 DNA reads TGCGCCAGCAGCTTAGGACTAGCGGGATTTGAGACCCAGTACTTC. Amino acids: CASSLGLAGFETQYF.

This clonotype was counted many times. J is TRBJ1-1 and V is TRBV27; maybe TRBD1 (6 bases). CDR1 is MNHEY, CDR2 SMNVEV, per germline (reference sequence). V was shortened by 6 bases and J by 4 bases, with 15 bases between the two germline ends. This CDR3 spans 14 amino acids. DNA of the CDR3: TGTGCCAGCAGAAGGCGAAACAGGGCCACTGAAGCTTTCTTT. It is translated as CASRRRNRATEAFF.

This clonotype was recorded at least ten times. The rearrangement links TRBV9 to TRBJ2-3; maybe TRBD2 (6 bases). The CDR3 extends over 12 amino acids. Germline V gene lookup returns CDR1 SGDLS and CDR2 YYNGEE. The V end was cut by 4 bases, the J end by 5 bases, with 8 bases between. CDR3 amino acids: CASSWGGDTQYF. The CDR3 DNA sequence: TGTGCCAGCAGCTGGGGAGGAGATACGCAGTATTTT.

This clonotype appeared a single time. The chain is built from TRBV28 and TRBJ2-1; D possibly uses TRBD1 or TRBD2 (6 bases each). In germline, CDR1 is MDHEN, CDR2 SYDVKM. CDR3 size: 20 residues. Trimming pared 3 bases from V and 1 base from J, leaving 25 bases between. CDR3 in amino acids: CASSFVSSWGAALSYNEQFF. The CDR3 coding sequence is TGTGCCAGCAGTTTTGTGTCGTCGTGGGGGGCGGCACTATCCTACAATGAGCAGTTCTTC.